The rows below give T cell receptor beta chains drawn from one sample of a study of cytomegalovirus exposure and HLA in healthy donors. Profiled with immunoSEQ multiplex PCR; TCRdb holds only in-frame clones, not every one. The table has some 170,000 clones, approximately 87% seen once; the top ten hold approximately 1.4%. The sample taken for sequencing was PBMCs. All receptors derive from a woman aged 25-40 years in good health and CMV-seronegative. Each CDR3 is given with its conserved first and last residue. The D gene is left open where the match is weak. Size tells how often a clone was seen (once, few, many) or the class of an expanded clone, and some rows leave it out.

d_call: TRBD1; v_call: TRBV6-5; clone_size: .; j_call: TRBJ2-7; cdr3_aa: CASSLGQSYEQYF; cdr3_nt: TGTGCCAGCAGCCTGGGACAGTCCTACGAGCAGTACTTC
d_call: .; v_call: TRBV5-6; clone_size: .; j_call: TRBJ2-1; cdr3_aa: CASSFRGKVNEQFF; cdr3_nt: TGTGCCAGCAGCTTCAGGGGTAAAGTCAATGAGCAGTTCTTC
d_call: TRBD1; v_call: TRBV2; clone_size: many; j_call: TRBJ1-2; cdr3_aa: CASSGSGGWGYTF; cdr3_nt: TGTGCCAGCAGTGGCTCAGGGGGCTGGGGCTACACCTTC
d_call: .; v_call: TRBV4-1; clone_size: .; j_call: TRBJ1-1; cdr3_aa: CASSPVMNTEAFF; cdr3_nt: TGCGCCAGCAGCCCGGTTATGAACACTGAAGCTTTCTTT
d_call: TRBD2; v_call: TRBV5-4; clone_size: .; j_call: TRBJ2-1; cdr3_aa: CASSPGTSGGNEQFF; cdr3_nt: TGTGCCAGCAGCCCCGGGACTAGCGGGGGCAATGAGCAGTTCTTC
d_call: .; v_call: TRBV19; clone_size: once; j_call: TRBJ1-3; cdr3_aa: CASSPGLGGLYF; cdr3_nt: TGTGCCAGTAGTCCCGGCTTAGGGGGACTATATTTT
d_call: TRBD2; v_call: TRBV4-3; clone_size: .; j_call: TRBJ2-1; cdr3_aa: CASSQDSGGGYNEQFF; cdr3_nt: TGCGCCAGCAGCCAAGATAGCGGGGGAGGCTACAATGAGCAGTTCTTC
d_call: TRBD1; v_call: TRBV6-1; clone_size: .; j_call: TRBJ2-3; cdr3_aa: CASSEGQGMGTDTQYF; cdr3_nt: TGTGCCAGCAGTGAGGGACAGGGGATGGGCACAGATACGCAGTATTTT
d_call: .; v_call: TRBV2; clone_size: .; j_call: TRBJ2-3; cdr3_aa: CASVNWDRGSGATSTDTQYF; cdr3_nt: TGTGCCAGCGTGAACTGGGACCGGGGGAGCGGCGCGACTAGCACAGATACGCAGTATTTT
d_call: .; v_call: TRBV29-1; clone_size: once; j_call: TRBJ1-1; cdr3_aa: CSVGSDREAFF; cdr3_nt: TGCAGCGTTGGGAGTGACAGAGAAGCTTTCTTT
d_call: .; v_call: TRBV6-5; clone_size: .; j_call: TRBJ1-5; cdr3_aa: CASSKTFSKPQHF; cdr3_nt: TGTGCCAGCAGTAAAACCTTCAGTAAGCCCCAGCATTTT
d_call: TRBD1; v_call: TRBV7-9; clone_size: few; j_call: TRBJ2-7; cdr3_aa: CASSAYEGANYEQYF; cdr3_nt: TGTGCCAGCAGCGCATACGAGGGGGCTAACTACGAGCAGTACTTC
d_call: TRBD1; v_call: TRBV5-1; clone_size: .; j_call: TRBJ2-1; cdr3_aa: CASSTGQYNEQFF; cdr3_nt: TGCGCCAGCAGTACGGGACAGTACAATGAGCAGTTCTTC
d_call: .; v_call: TRBV4-2; clone_size: once; j_call: TRBJ1-1; cdr3_aa: CASSQGWLAGDTEAFF; cdr3_nt: TGTGCCAGCAGCCAAGGATGGTTGGCAGGGGACACTGAAGCTTTCTTT
d_call: .; v_call: TRBV6-5; clone_size: .; j_call: TRBJ2-1; cdr3_aa: CASSNPGSYNEQFF; cdr3_nt: TGTGCCAGCAGCAATCCCGGCTCCTACAATGAGCAGTTCTTC
d_call: TRBD1; v_call: TRBV6-5; clone_size: .; j_call: TRBJ1-1; cdr3_aa: CASSSLPRDSNEAFF; cdr3_nt: TGTGCCAGCAGTTCCCTACCCCGGGACAGCAATGAAGCTTTCTTT
d_call: .; v_call: TRBV5-5; clone_size: .; j_call: TRBJ2-7; cdr3_aa: CASSQRDWDYEQYF; cdr3_nt: TGTGCCAGCAGCCAGAGGGACTGGGACTACGAGCAGTACTTC
d_call: TRBD1; v_call: TRBV6-1; clone_size: .; j_call: TRBJ1-2; cdr3_aa: CASSPDRSGYTF; cdr3_nt: TGTGCCAGCAGTCCGGACAGGAGTGGCTACACCTTC
d_call: .; v_call: TRBV6-5; clone_size: once; j_call: TRBJ1-3; cdr3_aa: CASSYSFTVSGNTIYF; cdr3_nt: TGTGCCAGCAGTTACTCGTTTACGGTCTCTGGAAACACCATATATTTT
d_call: .; v_call: TRBV30; clone_size: .; j_call: TRBJ1-5; cdr3_aa: CAETTGNQPQHF; cdr3_nt: TGTGCCGAAACAACAGGCAATCAGCCCCAGCATTTT
d_call: .; v_call: TRBV10-2; clone_size: .; j_call: TRBJ1-1; cdr3_aa: CASSVKEPEAFF; cdr3_nt: TGCGCCAGCAGTGTCAAGGAGCCTGAAGCTTTCTTT
d_call: .; v_call: TRBV6-6; clone_size: .; j_call: TRBJ2-1; cdr3_aa: CASTNLATSYNEQFF; cdr3_nt: TGTGCCAGCACCAACCTAGCCACCTCCTACAATGAGCAGTTCTTC
d_call: .; v_call: TRBV19; clone_size: once; j_call: TRBJ2-3; cdr3_aa: CASSIDFGPGAQYF; cdr3_nt: TGTGCCAGTAGTATAGACTTCGGCCCGGGGGCGCAGTATTTT
d_call: .; v_call: TRBV1; clone_size: .; j_call: TRBJ2-5; cdr3_aa: CTSSQESDRQETQYF; cdr3_nt: TGCACCAGCAGCCAAGAATCGGACAGGCAAGAGACCCAGTACTTC
d_call: .; v_call: TRBV6-1; clone_size: .; j_call: TRBJ2-7; cdr3_aa: CASSEVGGVDRPFSYEQYF; cdr3_nt: TGTGCCAGCAGTGAAGTGGGTGGGGTCGACAGGCCCTTTTCCTACGAGCAGTACTTC
d_call: .; v_call: TRBV6-1; clone_size: once; j_call: TRBJ2-3; cdr3_aa: CASSEDASFTDTQYF; cdr3_nt: TGTGCCAGCAGTGAAGATGCCAGTTTCACAGATACGCAGTATTTT
d_call: TRBD1; v_call: TRBV7-2; clone_size: .; j_call: TRBJ2-7; cdr3_aa: CASSSQGFNPYEQYF; cdr3_nt: TGTGCCAGCAGCTCACAGGGGTTCAATCCGTACGAGCAGTACTTC
d_call: .; v_call: TRBV27; clone_size: .; j_call: TRBJ1-6; cdr3_aa: CASSPALANSPLHF; cdr3_nt: TGTGCCAGCAGCCCCGCCCTGGCCAATTCACCCCTCCACTTT
d_call: TRBD1; v_call: TRBV19; clone_size: .; j_call: TRBJ2-7; cdr3_aa: CASSIQGAVMLDEQYF; cdr3_nt: TGTGCCAGTAGTATACAGGGGGCGGTTATGTTGGACGAGCAGTACTTC
d_call: TRBD2; v_call: TRBV6-5; clone_size: .; j_call: TRBJ2-3; cdr3_aa: CASSYSSGGAFTQYF; cdr3_nt: TGTGCCAGCAGTTACTCTAGCGGGGGGGCTTTTACGCAGTATTTT
d_call: .; v_call: TRBV11-2; clone_size: .; j_call: TRBJ1-2; cdr3_aa: CASSLGQTRANYGYTF; cdr3_nt: TGTGCCAGCAGCCTAGGACAGACACGAGCTAACTATGGCTACACCTTC
d_call: TRBD1; v_call: TRBV6-1; clone_size: .; j_call: TRBJ2-7; cdr3_aa: CASILQGGGDEQYF; cdr3_nt: TGTGCCAGCATACTACAGGGGGGAGGTGACGAGCAGTACTTC
d_call: .; v_call: TRBV7-8; clone_size: .; j_call: TRBJ1-1; cdr3_aa: CASSLTEGTEAFF; cdr3_nt: TGTGCCAGCAGCTTAACGGAGGGCACTGAAGCTTTCTTT
d_call: TRBD1; v_call: TRBV5-8; clone_size: .; j_call: TRBJ1-2; cdr3_aa: CASSRGTGRNGYTF; cdr3_nt: TGTGCCAGCAGCCGCGGGACAGGGCGCAATGGCTACACCTTC
d_call: TRBD2; v_call: TRBV7-6; clone_size: .; j_call: TRBJ2-1; cdr3_aa: CASSLSLAGYSSYNEQFF; cdr3_nt: TGTGCCAGCAGCTTAAGTCTAGCGGGTTACAGCTCCTACAATGAGCAGTTCTTC
d_call: TRBD1; v_call: TRBV5-1; clone_size: .; j_call: TRBJ2-7; cdr3_aa: CASSSGLDRGLFYEQYF; cdr3_nt: TGCGCCAGCAGCTCGGGATTGGACAGGGGCCTTTTCTACGAGCAGTACTTC
d_call: TRBD1; v_call: TRBV5-8; clone_size: .; j_call: TRBJ1-5; cdr3_aa: CASSLIVGQDNQPQHF; cdr3_nt: TGTGCCAGCAGCTTGATTGTCGGACAGGACAATCAGCCCCAGCATTTT
d_call: .; v_call: TRBV19; clone_size: .; j_call: TRBJ1-2; cdr3_aa: CASSFLLQGYTF; cdr3_nt: TGTGCCAGTAGTTTTCTACTTCAAGGCTACACCTTC
d_call: .; v_call: TRBV7-2; clone_size: once; j_call: TRBJ1-2; cdr3_aa: CASSFPIRGYGYTF; cdr3_nt: TGTGCCAGCAGCTTCCCCATCAGGGGCTATGGCTACACCTTC
d_call: TRBD1; v_call: TRBV7-9; clone_size: .; j_call: TRBJ1-4; cdr3_aa: CASSFTGTGREKLFF; cdr3_nt: TGTGCCAGCAGCTTCACCGGGACAGGGAGGGAAAAACTGTTTTTT
d_call: .; v_call: TRBV19; clone_size: .; j_call: TRBJ1-2; cdr3_aa: CASSMGLPEGYTF; cdr3_nt: TGTGCCAGTAGTATGGGGCTGCCGGAGGGCTACACCTTC
d_call: TRBD1; v_call: TRBV6-1; clone_size: .; j_call: TRBJ2-3; cdr3_aa: CASSAHYRGRLKTDTQYF; cdr3_nt: TGTGCCAGCAGTGCGCACTACAGGGGGCGCTTAAAGACAGATACGCAGTATTTT
d_call: .; v_call: TRBV2; clone_size: few; j_call: TRBJ2-7; cdr3_aa: CASSERVGSHEQYF; cdr3_nt: TGTGCCAGCAGTGAGAGGGTAGGGTCCCATGAGCAGTACTTC
d_call: TRBD1; v_call: TRBV5-6; clone_size: .; j_call: TRBJ1-4; cdr3_aa: CASSHRTGQEKLFF; cdr3_nt: TGTGCCAGCAGCCACCGGACAGGGCAGGAAAAACTGTTTTTT
d_call: .; v_call: TRBV2; clone_size: .; j_call: TRBJ1-3; cdr3_aa: CASSEGGIQGNTIYF; cdr3_nt: TGTGCCAGCAGTGAGGGGGGGATACAGGGAAACACCATATATTTT
d_call: TRBD2; v_call: TRBV13; clone_size: .; j_call: TRBJ2-1; cdr3_aa: CASSPRLAGDQFF; cdr3_nt: TGTGCCAGCAGCCCAAGACTAGCGGGGGATCAGTTCTTC
d_call: .; v_call: TRBV30; clone_size: .; j_call: TRBJ1-6; cdr3_aa: CAWAGGTSYNSPLHF; cdr3_nt: TGTGCCTGGGCCGGGGGGACCTCCTATAATTCACCCCTCCACTTT
d_call: .; v_call: TRBV29-1; clone_size: .; j_call: TRBJ2-1; cdr3_aa: CSVQQTYNEQFF; cdr3_nt: TGCAGCGTTCAACAGACATACAATGAGCAGTTCTTC
d_call: TRBD1; v_call: TRBV2; clone_size: .; j_call: TRBJ2-2; cdr3_aa: CASTRGQADTGELFF; cdr3_nt: TGTGCCTCCACGCGCGGACAGGCAGACACCGGGGAGCTGTTTTTT
d_call: .; v_call: TRBV6-1; clone_size: .; j_call: TRBJ1-2; cdr3_aa: CASSETGNYGYTF; cdr3_nt: TGTGCCAGCAGTGAAACAGGGAACTATGGCTACACCTTC
d_call: TRBD2; v_call: TRBV6-6; clone_size: .; j_call: TRBJ2-5; cdr3_aa: CASSLGLEETQYF; cdr3_nt: TGTGCCAGCAGTTTAGGACTAGAAGAGACCCAGTACTTC
d_call: .; v_call: TRBV19; clone_size: few; j_call: TRBJ1-2; cdr3_aa: CASSITGTSYGYTF; cdr3_nt: TGTGCCAGTAGTATAACAGGAACCTCCTATGGCTACACCTTC
d_call: .; v_call: TRBV6-1; clone_size: .; j_call: TRBJ1-5; cdr3_aa: CASSGRTDQPQHF; cdr3_nt: TGTGCCAGCAGTGGCAGGACTGATCAGCCCCAGCATTTT
d_call: .; v_call: TRBV7-9; clone_size: once; j_call: TRBJ1-5; cdr3_aa: CASSDPGDQPQHF; cdr3_nt: TGTGCCAGCAGCGACCCGGGGGATCAGCCCCAGCATTTT
d_call: TRBD2; v_call: TRBV5-1; clone_size: once; j_call: TRBJ2-3; cdr3_aa: CASVAGNTDTQYF; cdr3_nt: TGCGCCAGCGTAGCGGGGAACACAGATACGCAGTATTTT
d_call: TRBD1; v_call: TRBV10-3; clone_size: .; j_call: TRBJ1-5; cdr3_aa: CAISEQGTNQPQHF; cdr3_nt: TGTGCCATCAGTGAACAGGGGACCAATCAGCCCCAGCATTTT
d_call: TRBD2; v_call: TRBV10-3; clone_size: .; j_call: TRBJ2-1; cdr3_aa: CAISESVSGGLNEQFF; cdr3_nt: TGTGCCATCAGTGAGTCGGTTAGCGGGGGCCTCAATGAGCAGTTCTTC
d_call: TRBD1; v_call: TRBV18; clone_size: .; j_call: TRBJ2-7; cdr3_aa: CASSPPTGATYEQYF; cdr3_nt: TGTGCCAGCTCACCACCGACAGGGGCGACCTACGAGCAGTACTTC
d_call: .; v_call: TRBV5-1; clone_size: .; j_call: TRBJ1-2; cdr3_aa: CASSSPHRDGYTF; cdr3_nt: TGCGCCAGCAGCTCCCCCCACAGGGACGGCTACACCTTC
d_call: TRBD1; v_call: TRBV5-1; clone_size: .; j_call: TRBJ1-6; cdr3_aa: CASSPDRVSPLHF; cdr3_nt: TGCGCCAGCAGCCCAGACAGGGTTTCACCCCTCCACTTT